This T cell receptor (beta chain) is from a study of cytomegalovirus exposure and HLA in healthy donors. The CDR3 has 13 amino acids. V dropped 0 bases and J dropped 4 bases, with 6 bases sitting between them. Germline lookup yields CDR1 WNHNN and CDR2 SYGVQD (reference sequence). Regarding the study as a whole: The study found most TCR sequences rare, yet found some public TCRs in many donors. Cytomegalovirus status was reportedly diagnosed by the classifier with high sensitivity and specificity.

Sequencing used immunoSEQ multiplex PCR; TCRdb keeps in-frame clones, though not all of them. The sample has about 240,000 clones, approximately 84% seen once; the top ten hold roughly 1.2%. This clone was picked up a small number of times. The antigen remains undetermined. The rearrangement uses TRBV10-1 and TRBJ1-2; D unclear. The clonotype comes from a young woman in good health and CMV-seropositive. The sequencing input was PBMCs. CDR3 protein: CASSESSSYGYTF. The CDR3 nucleotides are TGCGCCAGCAGTGAGTCTAGCAGCTATGGCTACACCTTC.